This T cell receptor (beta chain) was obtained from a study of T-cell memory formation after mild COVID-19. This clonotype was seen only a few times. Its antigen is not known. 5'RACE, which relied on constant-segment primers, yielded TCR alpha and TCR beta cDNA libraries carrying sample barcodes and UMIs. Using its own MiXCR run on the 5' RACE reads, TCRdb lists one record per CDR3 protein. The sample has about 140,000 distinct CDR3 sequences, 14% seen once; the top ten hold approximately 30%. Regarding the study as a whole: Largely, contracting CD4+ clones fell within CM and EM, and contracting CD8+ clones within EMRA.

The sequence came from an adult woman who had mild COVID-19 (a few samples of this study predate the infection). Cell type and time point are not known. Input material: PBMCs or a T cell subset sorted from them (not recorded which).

CDR3: CASSQTGGLGNEQFF. The CDR3 region has the DNA TGTGCCAGCAGCCAAACAGGGGGTCTTGGGAATGAGCAGTTCTTC. This sequence joins TRBV25-1 and TRBJ2-1; 8 bases agree with TRBD1. The germline CDR1 and CDR2 sequences are MGHDK and SYGVNS. This CDR3 has 15 amino acids. V gave up 6 bases and J gave up 7 bases; unmatched junction bases: 11.